The T cell receptor (beta chain) under discussion was sequenced for a study of regulatory T cells in long-lasting Graves disease. This CDR3 is 15 amino acids long. Germline-derived CDR1 and CDR2 are KGHSY and FQNENV. Trimming removed 6 bases from V and 1 base from J, with 13 bases in between. Arm-PCR with iRepertoire HTBI primers amplified the CDR3 regions for these TCR beta libraries. TCRdb analysed the multiplex PCR reads with MiXCR anew, one entry per CDR3 protein. The repertoire holds roughly 500,000 distinct CDR3 sequences, with more than 10% as singletons. This clonotype came up many times. The sample's time point: newly diagnosed GD, antithyroid drugs for less than 3 months. PBMC-derived RNA was used for the TCR library. In addition, the sample was reused for a study of T cells in Graves' hyperthyroidism and ophthalmopathy.

The TCR originated in a woman in her 30s with Graves disease. The source was peripheral blood mononuclear cells (PBMCs), collected at new diagnosis, from a patient treated with antithyroid drugs. The chain combines TRBV16 with TRBJ1-5; the D gene is possibly TRBD1 (6 bases). CDR3 residues: CASSLTGFSNQPQHF. As DNA, the CDR3 is TGTGCCAGCAGTCTAACAGGGTTCAGCAATCAGCCCCAGCATTTT.